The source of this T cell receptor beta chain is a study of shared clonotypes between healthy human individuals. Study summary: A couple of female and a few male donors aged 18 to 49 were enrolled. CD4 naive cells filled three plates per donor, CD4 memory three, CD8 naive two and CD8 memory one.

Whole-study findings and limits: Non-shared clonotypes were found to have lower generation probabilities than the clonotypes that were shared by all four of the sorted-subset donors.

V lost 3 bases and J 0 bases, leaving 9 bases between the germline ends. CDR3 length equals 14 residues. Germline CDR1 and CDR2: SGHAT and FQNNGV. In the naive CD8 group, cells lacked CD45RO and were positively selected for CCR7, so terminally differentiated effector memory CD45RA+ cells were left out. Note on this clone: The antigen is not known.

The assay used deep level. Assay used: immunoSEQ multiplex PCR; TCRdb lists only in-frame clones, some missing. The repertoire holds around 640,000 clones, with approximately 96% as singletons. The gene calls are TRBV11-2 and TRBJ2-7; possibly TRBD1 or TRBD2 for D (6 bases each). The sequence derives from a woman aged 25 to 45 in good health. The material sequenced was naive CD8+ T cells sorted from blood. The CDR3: CASSFGGPSYEQYF. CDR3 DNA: TGTGCCAGCAGCTTTGGGGGGCCCTCCTACGAGCAGTACTTC.